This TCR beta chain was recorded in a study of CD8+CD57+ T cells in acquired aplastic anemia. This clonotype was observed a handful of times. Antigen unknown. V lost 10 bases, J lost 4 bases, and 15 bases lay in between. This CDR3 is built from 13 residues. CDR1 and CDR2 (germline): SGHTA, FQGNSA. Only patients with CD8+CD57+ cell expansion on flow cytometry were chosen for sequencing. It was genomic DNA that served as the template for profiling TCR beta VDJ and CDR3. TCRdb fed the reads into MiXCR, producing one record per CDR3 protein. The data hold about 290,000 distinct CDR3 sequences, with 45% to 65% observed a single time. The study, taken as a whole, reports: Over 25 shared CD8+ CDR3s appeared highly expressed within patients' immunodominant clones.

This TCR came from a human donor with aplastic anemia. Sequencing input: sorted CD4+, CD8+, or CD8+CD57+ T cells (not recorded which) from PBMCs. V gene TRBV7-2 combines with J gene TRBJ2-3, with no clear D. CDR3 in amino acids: CATEEGLADTQYF. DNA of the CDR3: TGTGCCACCGAGGAAGGGCTCGCAGATACGCAGTATTTT.